These 9 T cell receptor beta chains came from one sample sequenced in a study of T-cell reconstitution after alpha-beta-depleted transplantation in children. Unique molecular identifiers tagged the TCRbeta library. TCRdb processed the PCR reads anew with MiXCR; each CDR3 protein has one entry. Here the sample spans 200,000 to 250,000 distinct CDR3 sequences, approximately 11% being singletons. The sample here was PBMCs, taken before TCRalphabeta/CD19-depleted stem cell transplant. These receptors were obtained from a child less than two years old with acute myeloid leukemia, due to receive a stem cell transplant.

Worth noting for this clonotype: A much more abundant neighbour one base away suggests this may be a read error. The chain joins TRBV7-9 to TRBJ2-1; D may be TRBD2 (7 bases). CDR3 length: 15 amino acids. Trimming left V 1 base short and J 7 bases short, with 14 bases between. Per germline, CDR1 SEHNR and CDR2 FQNEAQ (reference sequence). The CDR3: CASSLGTGGPNEQFF. CDR3 in DNA: TGTGCCAGCAGCTTAGGGACGGGGGGCCCGAATGAGCAGTTCTTC.

This clonotype appeared many times. This sequence joins TRBV5-1 and TRBJ1-1, with 7 bases aligning to TRBD1. Unmatched junction bases numbered 3, after V lost 4 bases and J lost 3 bases. This CDR3 is 13 amino acids long. Germline V gives CDR1 SGHRS, CDR2 YFSETQ. CDR3 amino acids: CASSRDRYTEAFF. In DNA form, the CDR3 reads TGCGCCAGCAGCCGGGACAGATACACTGAAGCTTTCTTT.

The chain uses TRBV3-1 and TRBJ1-1, with D maybe TRBD1 (5 bases). V was shortened by 1 base and J by 6 bases, with 18 bases between the two germline ends. Germline values: CDR1 LGHDT, CDR2 YNNKEL (reference sequence). The CDR3 totals 16 residues. CDR3 sequence (DNA): TGTGCCAGCAGCCAAGGACAGAGGAGCATGTGGGCTGAAGCTTTCTTT. This translates into CASSQGQRSMWAEAFF.

The rearrangement uses TRBV4-1 and TRBJ2-1, with 9 nucleotides matching TRBD1. V lost 0 bases, J lost 1 base, and 1 base stayed unmatched. This CDR3 has 16 amino acids. CDR1 is MGHRA and CDR2 is YSYEKL in the germline V gene. The CDR3 bases are TGCGCCAGCAGCCAAGATGGGACAGGGTCCTACAATGAGCAGTTCTTC. It translates to CASSQDGTGSYNEQFF.

This clonotype has only a few counts. The chain employs TRBV2 and TRBJ2-3; D is unresolved. The V gene lost 6 bases and the J gene lost 0 bases, with 13 bases spanning the gap. Germline CDR1 reads SNHLY; CDR2 reads FYNNEI. This CDR3 has 15 residues. The DNA of the CDR3 is TGTGCCAGCAGCGTTGAACGGCTAAGCACAGATACGCAGTATTTT. Its protein product is CASSVERLSTDTQYF.

To note about this clonotype: Germline is not matched at one junction end, which may reflect a read error. This chain links TRBV6-1 with TRBJ1-1; no firm D call. Germline V CDR1 and CDR2: MNHNS, SASEGT. This CDR3 is built from 13 residues. CDR3: CATRVSSNTGAFF. The CDR3 DNA reads TGTGCCACCCGTGTGTCATCGAACACTGGAGCTTTCTTT.

This clonotype was recorded many times. This chain joins TRBV3-1 and TRBJ2-7, with D unclear. The CDR3 loop spans 14 amino acids. With 1 base removed from V and 4 bases from J, the gap between germline ends came to 11 bases. Per the germline V gene, CDR1 is LGHDT and CDR2 is YNNKEL (reference sequence). The CDR3 region is CASSQGSTAYEQYF. The CDR3 DNA reads TGTGCCAGCAGCCAAGGATCCACGGCATACGAGCAGTACTTC.

The chain employs TRBV5-1 and TRBJ1-3, with a tentative D call TRBD1 (6 bases). The CDR3 consists of 14 residues. The V gene's germline CDR1 is SGHRS and CDR2 YFSETQ. Deletions cut 7 bases from V and 0 bases from J, with 11 bases between. CDR3 in amino acids: CASGTGYSGNTIYF. The CDR3 DNA follows: TGCGCCAGCGGCACAGGGTACTCTGGAAACACCATATATTTT.

The chain employs TRBV5-1 and TRBJ2-1, with D perhaps matching TRBD1 or TRBD2 (5 bases each). The CDR3 has 16 amino acids. CDR1 and CDR2 from the germline V gene are SGHRS and YFSETQ. V lost 0 bases and J 1 base, leaving 11 bases between the germline ends. The CDR3 protein is CASSLAGSRSYNEQFF. The CDR3 DNA follows: TGCGCCAGCAGCTTGGCAGGGAGCAGGTCCTACAATGAGCAGTTCTTC.